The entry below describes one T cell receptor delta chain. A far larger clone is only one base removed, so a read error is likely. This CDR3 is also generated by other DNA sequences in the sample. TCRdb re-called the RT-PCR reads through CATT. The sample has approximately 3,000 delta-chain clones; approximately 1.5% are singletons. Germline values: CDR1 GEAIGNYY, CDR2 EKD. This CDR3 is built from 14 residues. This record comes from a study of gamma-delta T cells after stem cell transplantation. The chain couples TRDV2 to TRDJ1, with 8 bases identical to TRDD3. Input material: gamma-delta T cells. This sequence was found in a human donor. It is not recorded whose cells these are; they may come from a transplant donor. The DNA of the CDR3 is TGCGCCTGTGACACCTGGGGGAAAACCGATAAACTCATCTTT. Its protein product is CACDTWGKTDKLIF.